Below are 17 T cell receptor beta chains sequenced from a single sample in a study of blood T cell repertoires in COVID-19. The method was immunoSEQ multiplex PCR; TCRdb's version includes in-frame clones alone and lacks a portion of them. The sample lists 160,000 or so clones, approximately 80% occurring once. Source material: PBMCs or T cells enriched from blood (not recorded which). The receptors originated from a man in his forties who had recovered from COVID-19.

The V and J genes are TRBV7-9 and TRBJ2-2; 7 nucleotides agree with TRBD1. The junction had 10 bases not matched to a gene; V was cut back by 6 bases and J by 6 bases. The CDR3 covers 15 residues. Germline V gene sequence: CDR1 SEHNR, CDR2 FQNEAQ (reference sequence). CDR3 in amino acids: CASRDDRDISGELFF. In nucleotides, the CDR3 is TGTGCCAGCAGGGACGACAGGGATATTTCCGGGGAGCTGTTTTTT.

This chain joins TRBV2 and TRBJ1-2, with no clear D. V lost 5 bases, J lost 8 bases, and 12 bases lay in between. The germline CDR1 and CDR2 sequences are SNHLY and FYNNEI. The CDR3 extends over 12 amino acids. The CDR3, as DNA: TGTGCCAGCAGTAGACGGCGGGGAGGCTACACCTTC. This codes for CASSRRRGGYTF.

This rearrangement joins TRBV9 to TRBJ2-2; TRBD2 agrees at 9 bases. V was pared by 3 bases and J by 5 bases, with 14 bases of the junction left unmatched. Germline V gene lookup returns CDR1 SGDLS and CDR2 YYNGEE. The CDR3 totals 18 residues. The CDR3 nucleotides are TGTGCCAGCAGCGCCAGAACTGGCGGGGGGGCCTTGACCGGGGAGCTGTTTTTT. This codes for CASSARTGGGALTGELFF.

This clone was seen just once. One junction end does not reproduce the germline sequence, and a read error may be involved. V and J are TRBV19 and TRBJ2-7; TRBD1 matches at 7 bases. Germline-derived CDR1 and CDR2 are LNHDA and SQIVND (reference sequence). The CDR3 runs to 17 residues. The DNA for the CDR3 is TGTGCCAGTAGTGCCCTACCCGACAGGGTGCGCTCCCACGAGCAGTACTTC. Translation gives CASSALPDRVRSHEQYF. Looking up the rest from reference TRBV19 and TRBJ2-7 gives the full variable domain: DGGITQSPKYLFRKEGQNVTLSCEQNLNHDAMYWYRQDPGQGLRLIYYSQIVNDFQKGDIAEGYSVSREKKESFPLTVTSAQKNPTAFYLCASSALPDRVRSHEQYFGPGTRLTVT.

This chain uses TRBV19 with TRBJ2-3, with a tentative D call TRBD1 (5 bases). The CDR3 contains 14 residues. Germline values: CDR1 LNHDA, CDR2 SQIVND (reference sequence). V was shortened by 5 bases and J by 3 bases, with 12 bases between the two germline ends. The CDR3: CASSPTGRTDTQYF. CDR3 bases: TGTGCCAGTAGTCCTACAGGTCGAACAGATACGCAGTATTTT.

J is TRBJ2-3 and V is TRBV7-6; D gene uncertain. The V and J ends lost 5 bases and 6 bases respectively, with 9 bases between them. Germline V gives CDR1 SGHVS, CDR2 FNYEAQ. The CDR3 has 12 residues. The CDR3 loop reads CASSTGLDTQYF. The CDR3 DNA sequence: TGTGCCAGCAGCACCGGTCTCGATACGCAGTATTTT.

About this clone: Other DNA sequences within the sample encode an identical CDR3. This chain connects TRBV6-5 to TRBJ1-1, with TRBD1 matching 7 bases. The J segment lost 0 bases and the V segment lost 0 bases, leaving 1 base of the junction unmatched. The germline gives CDR1 MNHEY, CDR2 SVGAGI. The CDR3 contains 15 residues. CDR3 residues: CASSYSTGLNTEAFF. DNA for the CDR3: TGTGCCAGCAGTTACTCGACAGGGCTGAACACTGAAGCTTTCTTT.

The chain joins TRBV11-2 to TRBJ1-1; D may be TRBD1 (6 bases). This CDR3 is built from 15 residues. Germline loops: CDR1 SGHAT, CDR2 FQNNGV. V was trimmed by 1 base and J by 1 base, leaving 10 bases between them. The CDR3 DNA sequence: TGTGCCAGCAGCTTAGTGGCAGGGGCGAACACTGAAGCTTTCTTT. It specifies CASSLVAGANTEAFF.

The chain uses TRBV7-9 and TRBJ2-7, with 9 bases matching TRBD1. The CDR3 runs 17 residues. The V gene's germline CDR1 is SEHNR and CDR2 FQNEAQ (reference sequence). Losses at the gene ends were 2 bases for V and 6 bases for J; bases not matched to a gene: 14. The CDR3 sequence is CASSLRVAGTGYSEQYF. For the CDR3, the DNA is TGTGCCAGCAGCTTAAGAGTCGCCGGGACAGGGTACAGCGAGCAGTACTTC.

The chain is built from TRBV19 and TRBJ2-5; D is perhaps TRBD1 (5 bases). Trimming stripped 6 bases from V and 8 bases from J, with 10 bases between. Germline lookup yields CDR1 LNHDA and CDR2 SQIVND (reference sequence). This CDR3 region has 11 residues. DNA of the CDR3: TGTGCCAGTAGCCTTACAGGCACCCAGTACTTC. Protein product: CASSLTGTQYF. Together with reference TRBV19 and TRBJ2-5, the CDR3 gives the full variable domain: DGGITQSPKYLFRKEGQNVTLSCEQNLNHDAMYWYRQDPGQGLRLIYYSQIVNDFQKGDIAEGYSVSREKKESFPLTVTSAQKNPTAFYLCASSLTGTQYFGPGTRLLVL.

The V gene is TRBV30, the J gene TRBJ1-1; 8 bases are shared with TRBD1. The CDR3 contains 14 residues. V shed 2 bases and J 3 bases; nucleotides not matched to a gene: 5. Germline V gives CDR1 GTSNPN, CDR2 SVGIG (reference sequence). The chain's CDR3 is CAWSKAQGDTEAFF. The CDR3 nucleotides are TGTGCCTGGAGTAAGGCACAGGGGGACACTGAAGCTTTCTTT.

This rearrangement joins TRBV11-3 to TRBJ1-3, with 7 bases lining up with TRBD1. Germline trimming cut 5 bases from V and 1 base from J; bases unmatched to any gene: 2. CDR3 length equals 14 residues. Germline assignment: CDR1 SGHNT and CDR2 YENEEA. CDR3 amino acids: CASSEQGSGNTIYF. For the CDR3, the DNA is TGTGCCAGCAGCGAACAGGGGTCTGGAAACACCATATATTTT.

This chain links TRBV5-1 with TRBJ1-1; D not certain. Trimming pared 1 base from V and 2 bases from J, leaving 9 bases between. The CDR3 is made up of 14 amino acids. Germline CDR1 reads SGHRS; CDR2 reads YFSETQ. CDR3 DNA: TGCGCCAGCAGCTTGTCAGCGGCTAACACTGAAGCTTTCTTT. It specifies CASSLSAANTEAFF.

This clone was picked up one time. CDR3 protein: CASSLGGATEAFF. Written as DNA, the CDR3 is TGTGCCAGCTCACTTGGGGGGGCCACTGAAGCTTTCTTT. This chain uses TRBV18 with TRBJ1-1; tentatively, D is TRBD1 (6 bases). Between the trimmed V and J ends, which lost 4 bases and 4 bases, there was a span of 10 bases. Germline lookup yields CDR1 KGHSH and CDR2 LQKENI. This CDR3 has 13 amino acids.

The CDR3 DNA follows: TGTGCCAGCTCCGGGGACTCCTACAATGAGCAGTTCTTC. Translating gives CASSGDSYNEQFF. The chain uses TRBV27 and TRBJ2-1, with D tentatively TRBD2 (5 bases). The CDR3 loop spans 13 amino acids. Trimming shortened V by 8 bases and J by 0 bases, and 8 bases separated the two germline ends. The germline CDR1 and CDR2 sequences are MNHEY and SMNVEV (reference sequence).

The chain is built from TRBV20-1 and TRBJ1-2, with D possibly matching TRBD1 (5 bases). Trimming pared 3 bases from V and 7 bases from J, leaving 21 bases between. The germline V gene has CDR1 DFQATT and CDR2 SNEGSKA (reference sequence). The CDR3 sequence is 15 residues long. CDR3 amino acids: CSASGLHSNGGGYTF. The CDR3 DNA follows: TGCAGTGCTAGTGGGCTGCACTCCAACGGGGGTGGCTACACCTTC.

The CDR3 protein is CASSLGPDTQYF. For the CDR3, the DNA is TGTGCCAGCAGCTTAGGGCCAGATACGCAGTATTTT. The chain joins TRBV7-3 to TRBJ2-3; no firm D call. Germline CDR1 and CDR2: SGHTA and FQGTGA. Trimming shortened V by 2 bases and J by 4 bases, and 4 bases separated the two germline ends. The CDR3 runs 12 residues.